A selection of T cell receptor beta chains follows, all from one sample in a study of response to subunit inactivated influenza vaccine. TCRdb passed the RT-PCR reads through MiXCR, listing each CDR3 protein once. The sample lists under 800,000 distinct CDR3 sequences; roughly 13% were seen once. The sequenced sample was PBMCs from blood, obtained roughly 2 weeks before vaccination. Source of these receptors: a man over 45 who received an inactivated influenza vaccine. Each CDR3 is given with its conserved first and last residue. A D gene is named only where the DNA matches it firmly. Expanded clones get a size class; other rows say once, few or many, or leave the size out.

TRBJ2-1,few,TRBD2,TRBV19,TGTGCCAGTAGTAGAGCGGGAGTATCCTACAATGAGCAGTTCTTC,CASSRAGVSYNEQFF
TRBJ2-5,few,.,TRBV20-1,TGCAGTGCCAAGGCATGGGGGATGGAGACCCAGTACTTC,CSAKAWGMETQYF
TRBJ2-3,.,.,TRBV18,TGTGCCAGCTCACGGTCCGCGGAGCGGCATCCTAGCACAGATACGCAGTATTTT,CASSRSAERHPSTDTQYF
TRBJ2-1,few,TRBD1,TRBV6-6,TGTGCCAGCAGTTACGATCTAGGGGGCGCCGGGTTCTTC,CASSYDLGGAGFF
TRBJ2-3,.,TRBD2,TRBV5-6,TGTGCCAGCAGCTTACTAGCGGGGGGCCGATGCGATACGCAGTATTTT,CASSLLAGGRCDTQYF
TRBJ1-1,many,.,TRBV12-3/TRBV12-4,TGTGCCAGCAGTCCGGACAGAATGAACACTGAAGCTTTCTTT,CASSPDRMNTEAFF
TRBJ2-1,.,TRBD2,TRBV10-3,TGTGCCGTGACTAGCGGGAGGAGCGACAATGAGCAGTTCTTC,CAVTSGRSDNEQFF
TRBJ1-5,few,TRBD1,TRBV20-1,TGCAGTGCAGGGGGACAGTTGGATCAGCCCCAGCATTTT,CSAGGQLDQPQHF
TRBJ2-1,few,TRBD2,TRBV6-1,TGTGCCAGCAGCTGGGGACTAGCCGCAAATGAGCAGTTCTTC,CASSWGLAANEQFF
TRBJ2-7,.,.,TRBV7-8,TGTGCCAGCAGCCCCCCATTGGGGGCCGAGCAGTACTTC,CASSPPLGAEQYF
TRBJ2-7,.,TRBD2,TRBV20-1,TGCAGTGCAATCGGGACTAGCCTCTACGAGCAGTACTTC,CSAIGTSLYEQYF
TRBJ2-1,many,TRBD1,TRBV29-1,TGCAGTGCCGACAGGGGCTACAATGAGCAGTTCTTC,CSADRGYNEQFF
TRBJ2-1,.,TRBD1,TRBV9,TGTGCCAGCGGGACAGGGACACCCGGGGGATACAATGAGCAGTTCTTC,CASGTGTPGGYNEQFF
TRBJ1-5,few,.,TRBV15,TGTGCCACCAGCAGAGATTATGGCAATCAGCCCCAGCATTTT,CATSRDYGNQPQHF
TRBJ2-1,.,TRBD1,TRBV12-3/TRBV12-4,TGTGCCAGCAGTTTGCCGGGACAGGGGGAGGTCTTC,CASSLPGQGEVF
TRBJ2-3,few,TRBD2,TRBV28,TGTGCCAGCAGTTTGACTAGCGGGAGGGCCCTCGCAGATACGCAGTATTTT,CASSLTSGRALADTQYF
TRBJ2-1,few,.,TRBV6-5,TGTGCCAGCAGTTATGGGGCAGGGACCAACAATGAGCAGTTCTTC,CASSYGAGTNNEQFF
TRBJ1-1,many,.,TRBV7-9,TGTGCCAGCAGCTTGACAGGCACTGAAGCTTTCTTT,CASSLTGTEAFF
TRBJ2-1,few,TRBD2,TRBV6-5,TGTGCCAGCAGTTACGGCGGACTAGCGGGAGCCAATGAGCAGTTCTTC,CASSYGGLAGANEQFF
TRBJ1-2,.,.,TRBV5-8,TGTGCCAGCAGCCCACGCTGGGGAAGGGGTGGCTACACCTTC,CASSPRWGRGGYTF
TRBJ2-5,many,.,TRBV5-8,TGTGCCAGCAGCTTTGGGGCAGGTAGACCCCAAGAGACCCAGTACTTC,CASSFGAGRPQETQYF
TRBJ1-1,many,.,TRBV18,TGTGCCAGCAGTCCAGGCTTGAACACTGAAGCTTTCTTT,CASSPGLNTEAFF
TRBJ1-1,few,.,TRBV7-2,TGTGCCAGCAGCTTAGATGGGAGAGGGATGAACACTGAAGCTTTCTTT,CASSLDGRGMNTEAFF
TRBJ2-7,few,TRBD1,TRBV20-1,TGCAGTGCTATCCAGGGGACAGGGGGTACCTTTGGGGCCTACGAGCAGTACTTC,CSAIQGTGGTFGAYEQYF
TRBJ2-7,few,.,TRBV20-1,TGCAGTGCTAGAGCCGGGCTAGCCTCCTACGAGCAGTACTTC,CSARAGLASYEQYF
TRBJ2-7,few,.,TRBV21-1,TGTGCCAGCAGCAAAGTTGGCGGGAGTTCCGAGCAGTACTTC,CASSKVGGSSEQYF
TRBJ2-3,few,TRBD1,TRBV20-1,TGCAGTGCTAAGACAGGGAATGTAGATACGCAGTATTTT,CSAKTGNVDTQYF
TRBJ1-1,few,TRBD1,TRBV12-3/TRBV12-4,TGTGCCAGCAGACCGAACAGGGGTACTGAAGCTTTCTTT,CASRPNRGTEAFF
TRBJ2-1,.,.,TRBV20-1,TGCAGTGCTAGGGGGGCGCAGAGCGACGCACGCGATGAGCAGTTCTTC,CSARGAQSDARDEQFF
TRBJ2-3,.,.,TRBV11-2,TGTGCCAGCAGCTTAAGGTTACGGACAGATACGCAGTATTTT,CASSLRLRTDTQYF
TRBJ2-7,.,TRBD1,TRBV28,TGTGCCAGCAGTCTGATACAGGGGGCCCCCTACGAGCAGTACTTC,CASSLIQGAPYEQYF